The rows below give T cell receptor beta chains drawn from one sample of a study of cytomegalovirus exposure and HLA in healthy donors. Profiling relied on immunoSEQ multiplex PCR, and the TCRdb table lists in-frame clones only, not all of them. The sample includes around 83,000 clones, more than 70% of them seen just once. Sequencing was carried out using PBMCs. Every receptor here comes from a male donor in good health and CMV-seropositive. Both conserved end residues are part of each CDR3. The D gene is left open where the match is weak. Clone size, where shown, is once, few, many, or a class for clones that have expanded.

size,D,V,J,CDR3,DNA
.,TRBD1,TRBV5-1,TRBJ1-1,CASSFTTGGNTEAFF,TGCGCCAGCAGCTTCACTACAGGGGGTAACACTGAAGCTTTCTTT
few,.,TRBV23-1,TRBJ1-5,CASSQRRGWFRRNQPQHF,TGCGCCAGCAGTCAAAGGAGGGGTTGGTTTCGTCGTAATCAGCCCCAGCATTTT
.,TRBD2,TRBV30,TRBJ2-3,CAWRYSLAGGPSTDTQYF,TGTGCCTGGCGTTATAGCCTAGCGGGGGGGCCCAGCACAGATACGCAGTATTTT
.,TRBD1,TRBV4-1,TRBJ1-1,CASSQGPGQLNTEAFF,TGCGCCAGCAGCCAAGGCCCGGGACAGCTGAACACTGAAGCTTTCTTT
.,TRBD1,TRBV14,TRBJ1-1,CASSQEGQGKAFF,TGTGCCAGCAGCCAGGAGGGACAGGGAAAAGCTTTCTTT
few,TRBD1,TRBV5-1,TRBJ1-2,CASSWTPGGSDGYTF,TGCGCCAGCAGCTGGACGCCAGGGGGCTCGGATGGCTACACCTTC
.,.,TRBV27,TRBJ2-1,CASSTSWGGYEQFF,.
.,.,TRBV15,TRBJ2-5,CATSRTPSPGTPYF,TGTGCCACCAGCAGAACACCGTCTCCCGGGACACCTTACTTC
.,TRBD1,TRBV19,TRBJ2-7,CASSSGTGTYEQYF,TGTGCCAGTAGCTCCGGGACAGGTACCTACGAGCAGTACTTC
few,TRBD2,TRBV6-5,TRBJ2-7,CASRKREGYEQYF,TGTGCCAGCAGGAAGCGGGAGGGCTACGAGCAGTACTTC
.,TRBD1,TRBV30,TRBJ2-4,CAWSGDRADIQYF,TGTGCCTGGAGCGGGGACAGGGCAGACATTCAGTACTTC
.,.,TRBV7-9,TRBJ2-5,CASSLGPQETQYF,TGTGCCAGCAGCTTGGGGCCTCAAGAGACCCAGTACTTC
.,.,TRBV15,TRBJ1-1,CATSRGGRVNTEAFF,TGTGCCACCAGCAGAGGGGGCAGGGTGAACACTGAAGCTTTCTTT
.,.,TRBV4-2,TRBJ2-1,CASSPSVNEQFF,TGTGCCAGCAGCCCCTCTGTCAATGAGCAGTTCTTC
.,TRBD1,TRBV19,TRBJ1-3,CATGQGGPGNTIYF,TGTGCCACCGGACAGGGAGGGCCTGGAAACACCATATATTTT
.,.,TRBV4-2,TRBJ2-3,CASSQDGGTQYF,TGTGCCAGCAGCCAAGATGGCGGGACGCAGTATTTT
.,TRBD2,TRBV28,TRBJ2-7,CASSFRGGRYEQYF,TGTGCCAGCAGTTTTCGGGGGGGCCGCTACGAGCAGTACTTC
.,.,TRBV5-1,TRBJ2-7,CASSSDIQALQYF,TGCGCCAGCAGCTCGGACATCCAGGCTTTGCAGTACTTC
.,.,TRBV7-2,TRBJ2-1,CASSSQGGRTYNEQFF,TGTGCCAGCAGCTCCCAAGGGGGAAGGACCTACAATGAGCAGTTCTTC
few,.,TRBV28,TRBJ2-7,CASRIGGAGVSYEQYF,TGTGCCAGCAGGATAGGGGGGGCGGGGGTATCCTACGAGCAGTACTTC
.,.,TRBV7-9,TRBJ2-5,CASSAGTYQEETQYF,TGTGCCAGCAGCGCCGGGACATATCAGGAAGAGACCCAGTACTTC
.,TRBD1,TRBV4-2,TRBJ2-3,CASSQDRTGGTDTQYF,TGTGCCAGCAGCCAAGACCGTACAGGGGGCACAGATACGCAGTATTTT
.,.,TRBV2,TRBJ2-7,CASSESGNSYEQYF,TGTGCCAGCAGTGAGAGCGGTAACTCCTACGAGCAGTACTTC
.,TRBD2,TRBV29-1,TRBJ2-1,CSMGTSGRGGNEQFF,TGCAGCATGGGGACTAGCGGGAGGGGAGGCAATGAGCAGTTCTTC
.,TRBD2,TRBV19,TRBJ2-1,CASSITSGPYNEQFF,TGTGCCAGTAGTATAACTAGCGGGCCCTACAATGAGCAGTTCTTC
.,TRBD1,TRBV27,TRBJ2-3,CASSLPRQGSGDTQYF,TGTGCCAGCAGTTTACCACGACAGGGCTCGGGAGATACGCAGTATTTT
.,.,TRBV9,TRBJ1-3,CASSEGVSGNTIYF,TGTGCCAGCAGCGAGGGGGTATCTGGTAACACCATATATTTT
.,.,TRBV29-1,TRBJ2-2,CSVEASAGELFF,TGCAGCGTTGAGGCTAGCGCCGGGGAGCTGTTTTTT
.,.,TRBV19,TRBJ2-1,CASTPTGYNEQFF,TGTGCCAGTACCCCGACAGGATACAATGAGCAGTTCTTC
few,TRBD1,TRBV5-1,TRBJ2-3,CASSYRGDTQYF,TGCGCCAGCAGCTACAGGGGAGATACGCAGTATTTT
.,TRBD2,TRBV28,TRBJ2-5,CASRNTGTSGTRGTQYF,TGTGCCAGCAGAAACACCGGGACTAGCGGGACCCGGGGGACCCAGTACTTC
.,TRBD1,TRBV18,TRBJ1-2,CASSPPGQGRGYTF,TGTGCCAGCTCACCACCCGGACAGGGGCGAGGCTACACCTTC
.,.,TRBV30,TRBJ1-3,CAWSVRGGRNTIYF,TGTGCCTGGAGTGTACGCGGGGGTCGAAACACCATATATTTT
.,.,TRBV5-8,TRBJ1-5,CASRRAGGKRPQHF,TGTGCCAGCAGGAGGGCCGGGGGTAAGAGGCCCCAGCATTTT
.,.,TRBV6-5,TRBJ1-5,CASSRGVGEGQPQHF,TGTGCCAGCAGCCGGGGGGTCGGGGAGGGACAGCCCCAGCATTTT
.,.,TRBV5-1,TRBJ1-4,CASSLGPGLNEKLFF,TGCGCCAGCAGCTTGGGTCCTGGGCTTAATGAAAAACTGTTTTTT
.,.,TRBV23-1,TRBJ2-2,CASSQIHSKLKTGCRGNGELFF,TGCGCCAGCAGTCAAATCCACTCGAAGCTTAAGACAGGTTGCAGGGGTAACGGGGAGCTGTTTTTT
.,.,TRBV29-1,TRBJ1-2,CSVDGLANYGYTF,TGCAGCGTTGACGGCCTAGCTAACTATGGCTACACCTTC
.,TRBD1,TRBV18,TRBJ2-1,CASSPVDRAYNEQFF,TGTGCCAGCTCACCAGTCGACAGGGCCTACAATGAGCAGTTCTTC
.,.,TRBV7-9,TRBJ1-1,CASSPIENTEAFF,TGTGCCAGCAGCCCTATCGAGAACACTGAAGCTTTCTTT
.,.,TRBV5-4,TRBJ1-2,CASSFGEVYGYTF,TGTGCCAGCAGCTTCGGGGAAGTATATGGCTACACCTTC
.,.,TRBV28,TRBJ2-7,CASSPNEDEQYF,TGTGCCAGCAGTCCAAACGAGGACGAGCAGTACTTC
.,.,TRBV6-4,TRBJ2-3,CASSAGLSTDTQYF,TGTGCCAGCAGTGCAGGACTTTCCACAGATACGCAGTATTTT
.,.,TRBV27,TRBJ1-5,CASSFLQGSNQPQHF,TGTGCCAGCAGTTTCTTACAGGGTTCAAATCAGCCCCAGCATTTT
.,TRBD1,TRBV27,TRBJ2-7,CASRKSPGQGRLEQYF,TGTGCCAGCAGAAAATCACCGGGACAGGGTCGTCTCGAGCAGTACTTC
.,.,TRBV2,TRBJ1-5,CASRTDSYSNQPQHF,TGTGCCAGCAGAACAGACAGCTATAGCAATCAGCCCCAGCATTTT
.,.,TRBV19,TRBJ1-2,CASSLMTGPGGYTF,TGTGCCAGTAGTCTTATGACAGGTCCAGGCGGCTACACCTTC
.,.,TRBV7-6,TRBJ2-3,CASSPDPTAGGTQYF,TGTGCCAGCAGCCCAGACCCAACCGCGGGCGGTACGCAGTATTTT
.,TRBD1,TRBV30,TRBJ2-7,CAWRTGGSYEQYF,TGTGCCTGGAGGACAGGGGGTTCCTACGAGCAGTACTTC
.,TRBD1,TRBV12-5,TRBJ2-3,CASGLVSRTGGLGPSTDTQYF,TGTGCTAGTGGTTTGGTCTCAAGGACAGGGGGCTTAGGTCCTAGCACAGATACGCAGTATTTT
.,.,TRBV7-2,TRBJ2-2,CASSLGGNTGELFF,TGTGCCAGCAGCTTAGGAGGGAACACCGGGGAGCTGTTTTTT
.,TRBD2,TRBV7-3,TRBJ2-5,CASRGTGTSGQETQYF,TGTGCCAGCAGGGGCACCGGGACTAGCGGACAAGAGACCCAGTACTTC
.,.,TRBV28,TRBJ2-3,CATHVFPTNTDTQYF,TGTGCCACACACGTTTTCCCCACTAACACAGATACGCAGTATTTT
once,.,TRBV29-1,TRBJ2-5,CSQFRGETQYF,TGCAGCCAATTCAGGGGAGAGACCCAGTACTTC
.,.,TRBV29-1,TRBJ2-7,CSVTVGLSYEQYF,TGCAGCGTTACCGTGGGCCTTTCCTACGAGCAGTACTTC
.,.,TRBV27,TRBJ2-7,CASSLGSSVYEQYF,TGTGCCAGCAGTTTAGGTTCTAGCGTATACGAGCAGTACTTC
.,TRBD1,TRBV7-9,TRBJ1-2,CASSWGQDNYGYTF,TGTGCCAGCAGCTGGGGACAGGATAACTATGGCTACACCTTC
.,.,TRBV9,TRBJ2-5,CASSVWRNEETQYF,TGTGCCAGCAGCGTATGGCGGAATGAAGAGACCCAGTACTTC
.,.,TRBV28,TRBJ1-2,CASSFRQTGYTF,TGTGCCAGCAGTTTCCGACAGACCGGCTACACCTTC
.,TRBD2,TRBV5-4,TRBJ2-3,CASSPGLAGVTEDTQYF,TGTGCCAGCAGCCCCGGACTAGCGGGAGTCACCGAAGATACGCAGTATTTT